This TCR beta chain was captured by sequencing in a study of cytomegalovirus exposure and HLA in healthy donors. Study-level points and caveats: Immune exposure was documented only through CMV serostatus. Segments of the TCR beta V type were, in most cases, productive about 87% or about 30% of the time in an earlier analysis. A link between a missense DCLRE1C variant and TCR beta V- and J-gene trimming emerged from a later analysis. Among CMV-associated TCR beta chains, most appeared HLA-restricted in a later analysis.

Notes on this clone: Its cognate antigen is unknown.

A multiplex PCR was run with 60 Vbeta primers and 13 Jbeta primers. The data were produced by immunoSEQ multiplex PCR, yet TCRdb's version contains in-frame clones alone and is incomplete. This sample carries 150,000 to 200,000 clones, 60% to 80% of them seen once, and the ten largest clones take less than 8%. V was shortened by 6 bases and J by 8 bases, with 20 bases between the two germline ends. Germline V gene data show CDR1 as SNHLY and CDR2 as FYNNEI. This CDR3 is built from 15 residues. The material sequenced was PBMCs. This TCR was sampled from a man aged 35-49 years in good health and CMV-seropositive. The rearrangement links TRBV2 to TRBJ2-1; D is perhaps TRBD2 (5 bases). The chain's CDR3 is CASRLLGSVGDEQFF. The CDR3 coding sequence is TGTGCCAGCAGGCTACTAGGGTCTGTCGGGGATGAGCAGTTCTTC.